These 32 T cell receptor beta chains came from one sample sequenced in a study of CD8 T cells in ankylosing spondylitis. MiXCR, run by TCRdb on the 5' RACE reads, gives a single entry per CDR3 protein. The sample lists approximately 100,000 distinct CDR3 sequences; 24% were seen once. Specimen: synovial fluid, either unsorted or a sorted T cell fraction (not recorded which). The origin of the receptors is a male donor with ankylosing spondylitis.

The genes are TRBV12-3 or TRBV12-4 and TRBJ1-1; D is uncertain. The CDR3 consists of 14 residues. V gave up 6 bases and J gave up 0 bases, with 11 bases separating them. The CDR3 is CASRMYNMNTEAFF. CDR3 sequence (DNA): TGTGCCAGCAGGATGTACAACATGAACACTGAAGCTTTCTTT.

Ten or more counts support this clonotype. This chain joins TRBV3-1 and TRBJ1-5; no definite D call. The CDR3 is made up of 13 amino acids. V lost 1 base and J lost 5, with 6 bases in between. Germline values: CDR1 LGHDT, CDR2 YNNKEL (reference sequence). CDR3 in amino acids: CASSQARDQPQHF. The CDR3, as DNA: TGTGCCAGCAGCCAAGCGAGAGATCAGCCCCAGCATTTT.

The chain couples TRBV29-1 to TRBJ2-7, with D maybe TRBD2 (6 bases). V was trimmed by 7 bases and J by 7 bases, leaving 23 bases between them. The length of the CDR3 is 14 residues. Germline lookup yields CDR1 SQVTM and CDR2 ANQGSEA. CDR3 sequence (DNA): TGCAGCGGGGCTGAGGGGACTCGCGATGGGGAGCAGTACTTC. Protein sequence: CSGAEGTRDGEQYF.

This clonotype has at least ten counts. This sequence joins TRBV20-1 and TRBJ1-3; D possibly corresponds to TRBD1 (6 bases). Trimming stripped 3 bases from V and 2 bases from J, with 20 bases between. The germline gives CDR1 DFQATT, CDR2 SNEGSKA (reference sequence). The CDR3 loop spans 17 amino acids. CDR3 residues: CSARSERGEVPGNTIYF. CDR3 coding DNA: TGCAGTGCTAGGTCCGAAAGGGGGGAGGTTCCTGGAAACACCATATATTTT.

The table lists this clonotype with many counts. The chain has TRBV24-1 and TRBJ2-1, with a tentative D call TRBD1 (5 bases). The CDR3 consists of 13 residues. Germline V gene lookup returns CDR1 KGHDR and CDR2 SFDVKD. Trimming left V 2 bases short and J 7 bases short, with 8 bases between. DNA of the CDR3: TGTGCCACCAGTGATTCCAGGGTAAATGAGCAGTTCTTC. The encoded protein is CATSDSRVNEQFF.

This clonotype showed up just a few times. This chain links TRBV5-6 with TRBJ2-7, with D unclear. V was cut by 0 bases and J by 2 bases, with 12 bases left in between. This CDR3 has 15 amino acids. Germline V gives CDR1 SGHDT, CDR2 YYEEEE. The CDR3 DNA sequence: TGTGCCAGCAGCTTGGTAGGGCAGCCGACCTACGAGCAGTACTTC. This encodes CASSLVGQPTYEQYF.

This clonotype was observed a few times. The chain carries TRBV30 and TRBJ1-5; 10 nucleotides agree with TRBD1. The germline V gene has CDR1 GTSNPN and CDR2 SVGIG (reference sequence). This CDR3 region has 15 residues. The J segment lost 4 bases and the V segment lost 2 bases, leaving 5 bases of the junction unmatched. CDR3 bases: TGTGCCTGGAGTCCCGCGGGACAGGGGAATCAGCCCCAGCATTTT. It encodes CAWSPAGQGNQPQHF.

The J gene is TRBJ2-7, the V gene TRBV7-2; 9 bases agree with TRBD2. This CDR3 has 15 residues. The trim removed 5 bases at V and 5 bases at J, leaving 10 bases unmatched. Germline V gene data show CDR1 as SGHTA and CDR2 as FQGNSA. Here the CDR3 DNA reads TGTGCCAGCAGCCCGGACTTAGCGGGAGATCACGAGCAGTACTTC. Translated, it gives CASSPDLAGDHEQYF.

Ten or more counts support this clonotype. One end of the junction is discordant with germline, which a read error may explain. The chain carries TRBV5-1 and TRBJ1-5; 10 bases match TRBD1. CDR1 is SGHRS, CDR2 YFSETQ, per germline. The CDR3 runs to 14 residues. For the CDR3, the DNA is TGTGCCAGCAGTTTGACAGGGGGCGATCAGCCCCAGCATTTT. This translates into CASSLTGGDQPQHF.

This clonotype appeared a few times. The CDR3 DNA reads TGTGCCAGCAGCCTAGCGGGAGGTGTCTACGAGCAGTACTTC. It is translated as CASSLAGGVYEQYF. The chain has TRBV28 and TRBJ2-7, with 11 positions matching TRBD2. Germline trimming cut 6 bases from V and 3 bases from J; bases unmatched to any gene: 4. Germline V CDR1 and CDR2: MDHEN, SYDVKM. CDR3 length: 14 amino acids.

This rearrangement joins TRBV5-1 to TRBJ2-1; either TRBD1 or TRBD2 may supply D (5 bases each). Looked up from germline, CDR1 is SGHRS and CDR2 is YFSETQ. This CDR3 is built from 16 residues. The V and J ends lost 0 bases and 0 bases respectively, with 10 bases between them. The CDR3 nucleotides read TGCGCCAGCAGCTTGGTTTGGGGGAGCTCCTACAATGAGCAGTTCTTC. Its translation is CASSLVWGSSYNEQFF.

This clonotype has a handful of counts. The CDR3 here is CSFSGYPDEQFF. The CDR3 DNA reads TGCAGCTTCTCAGGGTACCCCGATGAGCAGTTCTTC. The chain couples TRBV29-1 to TRBJ2-1, with D possibly matching TRBD1 (5 bases). CDR3 length: 12 amino acids. Germline V gene lookup returns CDR1 SQVTM and CDR2 ANQGSEA. Trimming removed 8 bases at V and 8 bases at J, with 16 bases between.

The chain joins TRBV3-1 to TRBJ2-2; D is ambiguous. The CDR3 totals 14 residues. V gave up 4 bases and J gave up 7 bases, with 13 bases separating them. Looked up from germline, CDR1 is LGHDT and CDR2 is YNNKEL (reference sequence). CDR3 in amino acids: CASSPFRGSGELFF. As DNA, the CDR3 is TGTGCCAGCAGCCCCTTCAGAGGTAGCGGGGAGCTGTTTTTT.

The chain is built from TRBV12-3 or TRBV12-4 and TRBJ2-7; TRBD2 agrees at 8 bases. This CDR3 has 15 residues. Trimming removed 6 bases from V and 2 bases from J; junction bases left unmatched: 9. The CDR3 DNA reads TGTGCCAGCAGCTGGGATAGCGGGGCCACCTACGAGCAGTACTTC. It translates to CASSWDSGATYEQYF.

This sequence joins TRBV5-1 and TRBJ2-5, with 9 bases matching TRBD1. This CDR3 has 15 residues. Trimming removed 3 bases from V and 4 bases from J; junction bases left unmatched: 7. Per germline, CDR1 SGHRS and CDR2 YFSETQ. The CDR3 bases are TGCGCCAGCAGCTATAAAAAGGACAGGGGAGAGACCCAGTACTTC. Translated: CASSYKKDRGETQYF.

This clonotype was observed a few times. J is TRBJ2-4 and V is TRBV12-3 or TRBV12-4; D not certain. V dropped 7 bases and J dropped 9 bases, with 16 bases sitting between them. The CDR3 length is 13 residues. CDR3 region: CASTPRAGTIQYF. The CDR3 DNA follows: TGTGCCAGCACCCCCCGAGCCGGTACCATTCAGTACTTC.

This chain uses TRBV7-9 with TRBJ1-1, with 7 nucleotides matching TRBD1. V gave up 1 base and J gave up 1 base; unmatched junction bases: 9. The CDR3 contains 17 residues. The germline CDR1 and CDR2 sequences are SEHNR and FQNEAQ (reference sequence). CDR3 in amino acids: CASSLGGTVFRNTEAFF. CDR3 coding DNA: TGTGCCAGCAGCTTAGGAGGGACAGTGTTCAGGAACACTGAAGCTTTCTTT.

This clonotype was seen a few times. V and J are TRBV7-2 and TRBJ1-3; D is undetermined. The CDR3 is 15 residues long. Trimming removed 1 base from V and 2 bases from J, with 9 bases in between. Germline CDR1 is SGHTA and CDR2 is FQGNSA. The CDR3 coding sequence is TGTGCCAGCAGCTTAGACAGCAGGACTGGAAACACCATATATTTT. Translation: CASSLDSRTGNTIYF.

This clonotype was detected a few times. The CDR3 coding sequence is TGTGCCAGCAGCAAACCGGGACTAGCGGAGACCGGGGAGCTGTTTTTT. Its protein is CASSKPGLAETGELFF. This rearrangement joins TRBV5-4 to TRBJ2-2; the match to TRBD2 covers 11 bases. This CDR3 is 16 amino acids long. Germline lookup yields CDR1 SGHNT and CDR2 YYREEE (reference sequence). V was clipped by 4 bases and J by 5 bases; unmatched bases: 7. Using reference TRBV5-4 and TRBJ2-2 for the parts outside the CDR3, the full variable domain is ETGVTQSPTHLIKTRGQQVTLRCSSQSGHNTVSWYQQALGQGPQFIFQYYREEENGRGNFPPRFSGLQFPNYSSELNVNALELDDSALYLCASSKPGLAETGELFFGEGSRLTVL.

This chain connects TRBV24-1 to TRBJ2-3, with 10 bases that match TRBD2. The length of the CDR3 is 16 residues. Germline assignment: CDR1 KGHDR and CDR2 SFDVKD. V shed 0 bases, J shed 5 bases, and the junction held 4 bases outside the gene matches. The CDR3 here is CATSDLAASGRDTQYF. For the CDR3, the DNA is TGTGCCACCAGTGATTTGGCGGCTAGCGGGAGAGATACGCAGTATTTT.

DNA for the CDR3: TGCAGCGTTGAGGGACTAGCGGTTAACAATGAGCAGTTCTTC. Translation: CSVEGLAVNNEQFF. The rearrangement links TRBV29-1 to TRBJ2-1; 11 nucleotides line up with TRBD2. The CDR3 is made up of 14 amino acids. The J segment lost 5 bases and the V segment lost 3 bases, leaving 3 bases of the junction unmatched. CDR1 and CDR2 from the germline V gene are SQVTM and ANQGSEA.

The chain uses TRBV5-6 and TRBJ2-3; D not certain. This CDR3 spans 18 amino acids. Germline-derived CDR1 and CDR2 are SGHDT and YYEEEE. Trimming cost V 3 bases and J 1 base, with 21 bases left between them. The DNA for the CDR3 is TGTGCCAGCAGCTCTTCCGGTGGGCGCACGCGACGCACAGATACGCAGTATTTT. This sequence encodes CASSSSGGRTRRTDTQYF.

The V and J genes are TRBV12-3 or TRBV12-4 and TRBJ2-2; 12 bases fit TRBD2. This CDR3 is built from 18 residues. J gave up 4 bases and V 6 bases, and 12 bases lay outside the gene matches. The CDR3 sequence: CASSPRMTSGSFTGELFF. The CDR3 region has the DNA TGTGCCAGCAGCCCACGCATGACTAGCGGGAGTTTCACCGGGGAGCTGTTTTTT.

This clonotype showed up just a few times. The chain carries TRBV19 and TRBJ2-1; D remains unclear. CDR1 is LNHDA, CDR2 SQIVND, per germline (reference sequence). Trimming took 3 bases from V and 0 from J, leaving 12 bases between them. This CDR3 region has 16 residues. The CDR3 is CASSIDEISSYNEQFF. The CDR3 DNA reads TGTGCCAGTAGTATCGACGAGATTAGCTCCTACAATGAGCAGTTCTTC.

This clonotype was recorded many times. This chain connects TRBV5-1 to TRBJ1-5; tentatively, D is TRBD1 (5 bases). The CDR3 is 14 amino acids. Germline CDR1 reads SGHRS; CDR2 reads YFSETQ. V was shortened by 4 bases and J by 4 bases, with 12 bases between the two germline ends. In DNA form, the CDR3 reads TGCGCCAGCAGCCCAGGGACGGTGAATCAGCCCCAGCATTTT. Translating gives CASSPGTVNQPQHF.

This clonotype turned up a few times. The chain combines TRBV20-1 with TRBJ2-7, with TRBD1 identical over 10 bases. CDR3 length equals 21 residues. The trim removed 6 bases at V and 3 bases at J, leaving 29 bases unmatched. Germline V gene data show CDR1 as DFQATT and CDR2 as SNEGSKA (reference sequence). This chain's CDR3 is CSASSRDRGIGLAGPIYEQYF. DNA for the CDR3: TGCAGTGCGTCCTCCCGGGACAGGGGAATAGGGCTAGCGGGTCCGATCTACGAGCAGTACTTC.

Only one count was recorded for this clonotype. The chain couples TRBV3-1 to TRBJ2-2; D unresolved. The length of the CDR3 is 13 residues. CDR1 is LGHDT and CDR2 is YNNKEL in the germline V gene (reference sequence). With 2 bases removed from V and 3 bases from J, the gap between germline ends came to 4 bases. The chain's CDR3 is CASSQPYTGELFF. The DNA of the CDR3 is TGTGCCAGCAGCCAACCTTACACCGGGGAGCTGTTTTTT.

The CDR3 DNA follows: TGTGCCAGCAGCTTAGATGGTGGGGAGGCGAGCTATGGCTACACCTTC. It translates to CASSLDGGEASYGYTF. The chain is built from TRBV11-2 and TRBJ1-2; D is unresolved. Looked up from germline, CDR1 is SGHAT and CDR2 is FQNNGV. Trimming cost V 0 bases and J 4 bases, with 15 bases left between them. There are 16 residues in the CDR3. Full variable domain (missing parts from reference TRBV11-2 and TRBJ1-2): EAGVAQSPRYKIIEKRQSVAFWCNPISGHATLYWYQQILGQGPKLLIQFQNNGVVDDSQLPKDRFSAERLKGVDSTLKIQPAKLEDSAVYLCASSLDGGEASYGYTFGSGTRLTVV.

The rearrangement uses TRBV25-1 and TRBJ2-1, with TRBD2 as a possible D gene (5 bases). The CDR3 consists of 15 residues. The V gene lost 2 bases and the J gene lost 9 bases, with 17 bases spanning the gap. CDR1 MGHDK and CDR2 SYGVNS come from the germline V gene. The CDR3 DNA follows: TGTGCCAGCAGTGAAGCCCTAGCTGGGTATGGTGAGCAGTTCTTC. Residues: CASSEALAGYGEQFF.

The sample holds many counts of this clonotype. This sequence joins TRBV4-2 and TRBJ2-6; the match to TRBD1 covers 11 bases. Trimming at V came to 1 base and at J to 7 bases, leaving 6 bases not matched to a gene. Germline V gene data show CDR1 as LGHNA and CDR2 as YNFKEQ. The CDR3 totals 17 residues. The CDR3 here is CASSQGRGQGGANVLTF. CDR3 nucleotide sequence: TGTGCCAGCAGCCAAGGGCGGGGACAGGGGGGAGCCAACGTCCTGACTTTC.

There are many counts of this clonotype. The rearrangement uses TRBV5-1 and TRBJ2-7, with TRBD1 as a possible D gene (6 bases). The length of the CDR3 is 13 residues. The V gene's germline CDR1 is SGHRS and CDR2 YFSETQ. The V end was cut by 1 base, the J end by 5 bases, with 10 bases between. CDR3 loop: CASSLLQGNEQYF. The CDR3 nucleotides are TGCGCCAGCAGCTTGCTACAGGGTAACGAGCAGTACTTC. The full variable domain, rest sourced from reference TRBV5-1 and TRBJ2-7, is KAGVTQTPRYLIKTRGQQVTLSCSPISGHRSVSWYQQTPGQGLQFLFEYFSETQRNKGNFPGRFSGRQFSNSRSEMNVSTLELGDSALYLCASSLLQGNEQYFGPGTRLTVT.

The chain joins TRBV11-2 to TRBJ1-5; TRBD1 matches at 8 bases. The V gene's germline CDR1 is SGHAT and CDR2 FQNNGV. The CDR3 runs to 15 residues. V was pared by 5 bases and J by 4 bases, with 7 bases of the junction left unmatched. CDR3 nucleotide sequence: TGTGCCAGCAGCCAACAGGGGGAAGGGAATCAGCCCCAGCATTTT. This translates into CASSQQGEGNQPQHF.